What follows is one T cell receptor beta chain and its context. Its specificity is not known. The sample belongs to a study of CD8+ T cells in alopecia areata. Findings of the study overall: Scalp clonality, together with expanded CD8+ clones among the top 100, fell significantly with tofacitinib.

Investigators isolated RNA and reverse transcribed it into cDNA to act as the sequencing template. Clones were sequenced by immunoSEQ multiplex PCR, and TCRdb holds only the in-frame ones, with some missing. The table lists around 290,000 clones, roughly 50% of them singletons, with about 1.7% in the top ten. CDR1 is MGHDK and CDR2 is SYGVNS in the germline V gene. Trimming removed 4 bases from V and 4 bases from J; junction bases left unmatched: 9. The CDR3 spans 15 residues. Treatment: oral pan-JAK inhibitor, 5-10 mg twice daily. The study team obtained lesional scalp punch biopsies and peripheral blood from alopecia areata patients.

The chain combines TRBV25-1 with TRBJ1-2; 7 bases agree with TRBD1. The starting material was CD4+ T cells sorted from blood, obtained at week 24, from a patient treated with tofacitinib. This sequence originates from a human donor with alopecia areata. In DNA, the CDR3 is TGTGCCAGCAGTGGGTACAGGGGAATGGCCTATGGCTACACCTTC. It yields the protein CASSGYRGMAYGYTF.